The text below deals with one T cell receptor (beta chain). The data originate from a study of CD8 T cells in Susac syndrome. The CDR3 is 16 amino acids. V gave up 4 bases and J gave up 3 bases; unmatched junction bases: 4. Per germline, CDR1 LGHDT and CDR2 YNNKEL (reference sequence). The authors negatively isolated CD8+ and CD4+ T cells and FACS-enriched TEMRA cells. Reverse transcription of about 0.5 to 1 ug RNA used random hexamers. Amplification of TCR beta CDR3 spanned 54 Vbeta and 13 Jbeta via immunoSEQ multiplex PCR. TCRdb re-called the immunoSEQ multiplex PCR reads with MiXCR, one entry per CDR3 protein. The table includes more than 65,000 distinct CDR3 sequences, 95% detected once.

This chain connects TRBV3-1 to TRBJ2-3; 13 bases agree with TRBD2. Sequenced: CD8+ T cells from PBMCs. The source of this sequence is a human donor in good health. CDR3 coding DNA: TGTGCCAGCAGCCCGGGACTAGCGGGGTCGACAGATACGCAGTATTTT. It codes for CASSPGLAGSTDTQYF.